Following are 2 T cell receptor beta chains from one sample sequenced in a study of tumor and adjacent non-tumor tissue in lung cancer. The library came from three nested PCR rounds adapted from ARM-PCR protocols. TCRdb called the multiplex PCR reads again in MiXCR, with one record for every CDR3 protein. The table has more than 85,000 distinct CDR3 sequences, around two thirds seen once. No cell sorting was done before RNA was extracted from the tissue. The specimen was lung tumor tissue. The receptors were sampled from a man in his sixties or seventies with non-small cell lung cancer.

To note about this clonotype: The junction and the germline gene differ at one end; a read error may be behind it. The rearrangement links TRBV30 to TRBJ2-7; D is uncertain. The CDR3 has 13 residues. CDR1 is GTSNPN and CDR2 is SVGIG in the germline V gene (reference sequence). The DNA for the CDR3 is TGTGCCTGGAGTACGGCCTTCCGATACGGGCAGTACTTC. Translating it yields CAWSTAFRYGQYF.

In DNA, the CDR3 is TGCAGCGTCATCCCGAGACTTGAAAACACCGGGGAGCTGTTTTTT. The encoded protein is CSVIPRLENTGELFF. The chain carries TRBV29-1 and TRBJ2-2, with D unclear. V was shortened by 6 bases and J by 2 bases, with 16 bases between the two germline ends. This CDR3 has 15 residues. CDR1 SQVTM and CDR2 ANQGSEA come from the germline V gene.